This T cell receptor (beta chain) was sequenced for a study of blood T cell repertoires in COVID-19. Overall study context: COVID-19 samples from acute and convalescent phases originated in the United States, Italy and Spain. T cells, B-cell-depleted T cells, or PBMCs supplied cDNA or gDNA.

The germline V gene encodes CDR1 MNHNY and CDR2 SVGAGI (reference sequence). This CDR3 is 16 amino acids long. The trim removed 5 bases at V and 3 bases at J, leaving 7 bases unmatched. Per the original methods: Nucleated cell counts were estimated from reference gene primer amplification. Measured with immunoSEQ multiplex PCR; TCRdb has only the in-frame clones, and not every one. V and J calls and clone size are given by that table; D and trimming were obtained from the DNA. The sample includes some 130,000 clones, around four fifths of them seen just once. This receptor was obtained from a human donor in a cohort sampled during active COVID-19. What was sequenced was peripheral blood. J is TRBJ2-7 and V is TRBV6-6; TRBD2 matches at 13 bases. CDR3 DNA sequence: TGTGCCAGCAGTCGTTCCGGGACTAGCGGGGTCTACGAGCAGTACTTC. This codes for CASSRSGTSGVYEQYF.